Each of the 20 T cell receptor beta chains below was sequenced from the same sample in a study of cytomegalovirus exposure and HLA in healthy donors. Primers included in the PCR were 60 Vbeta and 13 Jbeta primers. Assay: immunoSEQ multiplex PCR; the TCRdb copy retains only in-frame clones and omits some. The sample yields 130,000 to 150,000 clones, approximately 78% seen once. Material: PBMCs. These receptors all stem from a female donor in good health and CMV-seronegative.

This clone showed up just a few times. This rearrangement joins TRBV2 to TRBJ1-5, with TRBD1 as a possible D gene (6 bases). The length of the CDR3 is 15 residues. Trimming left V 3 bases short and J 1 base short, with 10 bases between. Germline CDR1 SNHLY, CDR2 FYNNEI. The CDR3: CASSDVQGSNQPQHF. CDR3 DNA: TGTGCCAGCAGTGATGTCCAGGGGAGCAATCAGCCCCAGCATTTT.

This chain joins TRBV5-1 and TRBJ1-1, with unresolved D. The germline gives CDR1 SGHRS, CDR2 YFSETQ. The CDR3 totals 15 residues. Between the trimmed V and J ends, which lost 4 bases and 3 bases, there was a span of 16 bases. CDR3 amino acids: CASSPRRISDTEAFF. The CDR3 coding sequence is TGCGCCAGCAGCCCACGGAGGATCTCAGACACTGAAGCTTTCTTT.

The CDR3, as DNA: TGTGCCACCAGCAGAGCCATAAGGGGGACTGAAGCTTTCTTT. Translation gives CATSRAIRGTEAFF. This sequence joins TRBV15 and TRBJ1-1, with TRBD1 as a possible D gene (6 bases). V gave up 1 base and J gave up 5 bases, with 11 bases separating them. This CDR3 has 14 residues. CDR1 is LNHNV and CDR2 is YYDKDF in the germline V gene (reference sequence).

The chain recombines TRBV29-1 with TRBJ2-5; possibly TRBD1 for D (6 bases). Trimming removed 6 bases at V and 1 base at J, with 9 bases between. Germline V gene data show CDR1 as SQVTM and CDR2 as ANQGSEA. The CDR3 sequence is 12 residues long. The CDR3 region has the DNA TGCAGCGTCGGACAGTTCCAAGAGACCCAGTACTTC. Its protein is CSVGQFQETQYF.

For the CDR3, the DNA is TGTGCCAGCAGTGAAAGTCTAGCCCCTCTACTCTACGAGCAGTACTTC. This encodes CASSESLAPLLYEQYF. This sequence joins TRBV2 and TRBJ2-7; possible D gene TRBD2, 5 bases. The CDR3 contains 16 residues. V lost 2 bases to trimming and J lost 3 bases, with 17 bases between them. Per the germline V gene, CDR1 is SNHLY and CDR2 is FYNNEI. The full variable domain, in which reference TRBV2 and TRBJ2-7 provide the parts outside the CDR3, is EPEVTQTPSHQVTQMGQEVILRCVPISNHLYFYWYRQILGQKVEFLVSFYNNEISEKSEIFDDQFSVERPDGSNFTLKIRSTKLEDSAMYFCASSESLAPLLYEQYFGPGTRLTVT.

J is TRBJ2-7 and V is TRBV18; D may be TRBD1 (5 bases). Trimming stripped 3 bases from V and 3 bases from J, with 15 bases between. Germline V gene lookup returns CDR1 KGHSH and CDR2 LQKENI. CDR3 length equals 15 residues. In DNA form, the CDR3 reads TGTGCCAGCTCACCTGGGGCAGGTGGAAGCTACGAGCAGTACTTC. Its protein product is CASSPGAGGSYEQYF.

This clone was seen once. The chain is built from TRBV2 and TRBJ1-6, with 9 positions matching TRBD1. The CDR3 length is 15 residues. The germline V gene has CDR1 SNHLY and CDR2 FYNNEI. V was pared by 6 bases and J by 8 bases, with 8 bases of the junction left unmatched. CDR3 in amino acids: CASSVGTGRHSPLHF. CDR3 nucleotide sequence: TGTGCCAGCAGCGTCGGGACAGGGAGACATTCACCCCTCCACTTT.

The V gene is TRBV27, the J gene TRBJ2-5; TRBD1 matches at 7 bases. Gene TRBJ2-7 matches the end of the DNA better, so the J call may be wrong. The CDR3 runs 15 residues. The V gene's germline CDR1 is MNHEY and CDR2 SMNVEV (reference sequence). CDR3 residues: CASSLRPGQHYEQYF. The CDR3 coding sequence is TGTGCCAGCAGCCTAAGACCGGGACAGCACTACGAGCAGTACTTC.

The chain links TRBV4-1 to TRBJ1-1; 9 bases map to TRBD1. The CDR3 contains 17 residues. The V and J ends lost 4 bases and 1 base, in that order; junction bases with no gene match: 10. Germline assignment: CDR1 MGHRA and CDR2 YSYEKL. As DNA, the CDR3 is TGCGCCAGCAGCCTTTTTTTCCGGGACAGGGAGAACACTGAAGCTTTCTTT. As protein: CASSLFFRDRENTEAFF.

V usage is TRBV29-1 and J usage is TRBJ2-5; no reliable D call. V lost 4 bases to trimming and J lost 5 bases, with 5 bases between them. CDR3 length: 10 residues. Per the germline V gene, CDR1 is SQVTM and CDR2 is ANQGSEA. CDR3 sequence: CSVGQETQYF. CDR3 in DNA: TGCAGCGTTGGGCAGGAGACCCAGTACTTC.

The chain couples TRBV7-9 to TRBJ1-5; 7 nucleotides match TRBD1. Germline V gene sequence: CDR1 SEHNR, CDR2 FQNEAQ (reference sequence). J was trimmed by 4 bases and V by 1 base; bases with no gene match: 4. CDR3 length equals 15 residues. CDR3 bases: TGTGCCAGCAGCTTAGGGGACAGTAGGAATCAGCCCCAGCATTTT. It yields the protein CASSLGDSRNQPQHF.

This clone was recorded only once. The gene calls are TRBV12-5 and TRBJ1-2, with D hard to call. The CDR3 loop spans 14 amino acids. Germline V CDR1 and CDR2: LGHNT, FRNRAP. Trimming removed 2 bases from V and 0 bases from J, with 7 bases in between. As DNA, the CDR3 is TGTGCTAGTGGTTTGAACGGAGCTAACTATGGCTACACCTTC. This sequence encodes CASGLNGANYGYTF.

The chain recombines TRBV28 with TRBJ2-1; 13 bases agree with TRBD2. The CDR3 extends over 20 amino acids. V dropped 6 bases and J dropped 0; count of bases not matched to a gene: 14. Germline lookup yields CDR1 MDHEN and CDR2 SYDVKM. The CDR3 DNA follows: TGTGCCAGCAGCAGAAGCCGGACTAGCGGGAGCCAGATCTCCTACAATGAGCAGTTCTTC. This encodes CASSRSRTSGSQISYNEQFF.

The V gene is TRBV27, the J gene TRBJ2-1; D unclear. Per the germline V gene, CDR1 is MNHEY and CDR2 is SMNVEV (reference sequence). The CDR3 extends over 11 amino acids. V gave up 6 bases and J gave up 6 bases, with 6 bases separating them. The CDR3 loop is CASRSSNEQFF. Here the CDR3 DNA reads TGTGCCAGCAGGAGTAGCAATGAGCAGTTCTTC.

This clone was picked up a small number of times. This chain links TRBV7-2 with TRBJ2-7, with D hard to call. The CDR3 is 14 amino acids. The V gene lost 0 bases and the J gene lost 2 bases, with 8 bases spanning the gap. In germline, CDR1 is SGHTA, CDR2 FQGNSA. The CDR3 nucleotides are TGTGCCAGCAGCTTAGCCGTTGCTACCTACGAGCAGTACTTC. The encoded protein is CASSLAVATYEQYF.

The rearrangement uses TRBV6-1 and TRBJ1-1; 7 nucleotides match TRBD1. Germline-derived CDR1 and CDR2 are MNHNS and SASEGT. The CDR3 sequence is 14 residues long. V lost 4 bases, J lost 6 bases, and 8 bases stayed unmatched. The CDR3 DNA is TGTGCCAGCAGTGCGGACAGGATTTTATCTGAAGCTTTCTTT. Translation gives CASSADRILSEAFF.

The genes are TRBV9 and TRBJ1-1, with TRBD1 as a possible D gene (6 bases). Trimming shortened V by 0 bases and J by 5 bases, and 8 bases separated the two germline ends. CDR1 is SGDLS, CDR2 YYNGEE, per germline. The CDR3 runs 13 residues. The CDR3 here is CASSVARGTEAFF. The CDR3 DNA reads TGTGCCAGCAGCGTAGCTAGGGGGACTGAAGCTTTCTTT.

This rearrangement joins TRBV28 to TRBJ1-2; weak D call: TRBD1 (6 bases). The V end lost 8 bases, the J end lost 4 bases, and 17 bases lay between the germline ends. The CDR3 contains 14 residues. Looked up from germline, CDR1 is MDHEN and CDR2 is SYDVKM. CDR3 sequence: CASLRGTLGYGYTF. DNA for the CDR3: TGTGCCAGCCTAAGAGGGACATTGGGCTATGGCTACACCTTC.

V and J are TRBV7-9 and TRBJ1-1, with 8 bases fitting TRBD1. The germline V gene has CDR1 SEHNR and CDR2 FQNEAQ (reference sequence). V was pared by 6 bases and J by 4 bases, with 7 bases of the junction left unmatched. The CDR3 length is 14 residues. The chain's CDR3 is CASRQTGGSTEAFF. CDR3 DNA sequence: TGTGCCAGCAGGCAAACAGGGGGGAGCACTGAAGCTTTCTTT.

The chain combines TRBV4-1 with TRBJ2-5, with D maybe TRBD2 (6 bases). CDR3 length: 15 amino acids. Deletions cut 2 bases from V and 2 bases from J, with 12 bases between. Germline V gene sequence: CDR1 MGHRA, CDR2 YSYEKL. CDR3 sequence (DNA): TGCGCCAGCAGCCAAATAGGGCTAGCGCAAGAGACCCAGTACTTC. Protein: CASSQIGLAQETQYF.